This TCR beta chain is from a study of blood T cell repertoires in COVID-19. With V trimmed by 5 bases and J by 6 bases, 9 bases remained unmatched. Germline CDR1 is SGHVS and CDR2 is FQNEAQ. The CDR3 covers 15 residues. Method: immunoSEQ multiplex PCR; TCRdb's copy keeps in-frame clones and lacks some. The table lists about 24,000 clones, more than 70% of them singletons, with about 30% in the top ten. The receptor's source is a human donor with active COVID-19. The donor label of this sample is uncertain. This chain connects TRBV7-8 to TRBJ2-2, with 7 bases that match TRBD2. The specimen sequenced was peripheral blood. In DNA, the CDR3 is TGTGCCAGCAGCCCAGGACTAGATCGGTCCGGGGAGCTGTTTTTT. Encoded protein: CASSPGLDRSGELFF. Supplemented by reference TRBV7-8 and TRBJ2-2, the full variable domain reads GAGVSQSPRYKVAKRGQDVALRCDPISGHVSLFWYQQALGQGPEFLTYFQNEAQLDKSGLPSDRFFAERPEGSVSTLKIQRTQQEDSAVYLCASSPGLDRSGELFFGEGSRLTVL.